This T cell receptor beta chain was found in a study of blood T cell repertoires in COVID-19. The V gene's germline CDR1 is MDHEN and CDR2 SYDVKM. V was shortened by 8 bases and J by 4 bases, with 18 bases between the two germline ends. The CDR3 runs 15 residues. In the study's own analysis: Estimation of nucleated cell counts was performed using reference gene primer amplification. Assay used: immunoSEQ multiplex PCR; TCRdb lists only in-frame clones, some missing. V, J and clone size are taken as reported in that table, and D and trimming were inferred from the DNA itself. The sample has roughly 200,000 clones, 80% to 90% seen once; the top ten hold approximately 6%.

The TCR comes from a man aged 55 to 70 who had recovered from COVID-19. The chain couples TRBV28 to TRBJ1-5; the D is unclear. Sequencing was done on a sample of peripheral blood. The CDR3 coding sequence is TGTGCCAGCTCGAGGTCCGGGGAAGGAAATCAGCCCCAGCATTTT. Amino acids: CASSRSGEGNQPQHF.